This entry lists 32 T cell receptor beta chains sequenced from one sample in a study of shared clonotypes between healthy human individuals. Assay used: immunoSEQ multiplex PCR; TCRdb lists only in-frame clones, some missing. The repertoire holds almost 750,000 clones, with 55% to 75% as singletons. What was sequenced was memory CD4+ T cells sorted from blood. As for subset: CD45RA-negative fraction. Receptors were obtained from a woman younger than 45 in good health.

V usage is TRBV7-2 and J usage is TRBJ1-5; possible D gene TRBD1, 6 bases. V dropped 5 bases and J dropped 5 bases, with 19 bases sitting between them. The CDR3 is 16 residues long. The germline V gene has CDR1 SGHTA and CDR2 FQGNSA. CDR3 loop: CASSLWTGGSDQPQHF. As DNA, the CDR3 is TGTGCCAGCAGCCTATGGACGGGGGGCTCGGATCAGCCCCAGCATTTT.

The CDR3 DNA sequence: TGTGCCAGTAGTAAAGGGGGCGCGGGAATCGGGGAGCTGTTTTTT. The encoded protein is CASSKGGAGIGELFF. The chain links TRBV19 to TRBJ2-2, with D possibly being TRBD1 (7 bases). The germline CDR1 and CDR2 sequences are LNHDA and SQIVND (reference sequence). V was trimmed by 4 bases and J by 7 bases, leaving 16 bases between them. CDR3 size: 15 residues.

CDR3 loop: CASSLAPGTGELFF. The CDR3 DNA reads TGCGCCAGCAGCTTGGCCCCAGGAACCGGGGAGCTGTTTTTT. The chain employs TRBV5-1 and TRBJ2-2; no clear D. Trimming took 0 bases from V and 5 from J, leaving 8 bases between them. The CDR3 has 14 amino acids. From germline, CDR1 is SGHRS and CDR2 YFSETQ.

Comments on this clone: The same CDR3 arises from other DNA sequences in this sample as well. CDR3 nucleotides: TGTGCCTGGAGTGTAATTTCTGGAAACACCATATATTTT. Protein sequence: CAWSVISGNTIYF. This chain joins TRBV30 and TRBJ1-3, with D hard to call. The CDR3 length is 13 residues. V was clipped by 0 bases and J by 1 base, with 4 bases between them. Germline V lookup: CDR1 GTSNPN, CDR2 SVGIG (reference sequence).

This chain links TRBV28 with TRBJ1-2, with 8 nucleotides matching TRBD1. J gave up 8 bases and V 5 bases, and 10 bases lay outside the gene matches. Germline V gene sequence: CDR1 MDHEN, CDR2 SYDVKM. This CDR3 spans 14 amino acids. The CDR3 is CASSDQQGAWGYTF. The DNA of the CDR3 is TGTGCCAGCAGTGACCAGCAGGGGGCGTGGGGCTACACCTTC.

The chain couples TRBV19 to TRBJ2-7, with D possibly TRBD1 on 5 matching bases. The ends were cut back, 1 base at V and 5 bases at J, with 15 bases in the middle. The length of the CDR3 is 15 residues. From germline, CDR1 is LNHDA and CDR2 SQIVND (reference sequence). CDR3 in DNA: TGTGCCAGTAGTATAGGACGCCAGGGTAGGGACGAGCAGTACTTC. This codes for CASSIGRQGRDEQYF.

This sequence joins TRBV2 and TRBJ2-7; a possible D gene is TRBD1 (5 bases). The CDR3 consists of 14 residues. CDR1 and CDR2 from the germline V gene are SNHLY and FYNNEI. V was pared by 4 bases and J by 4 bases, with 14 bases between. The CDR3 reads CASSGTFSRYEQYF. Here the CDR3 DNA reads TGTGCCAGCAGTGGGACATTCTCTAGGTACGAGCAGTACTTC.

This clone has just a few counts. V usage is TRBV5-1 and J usage is TRBJ2-5; tentative D call: TRBD2 (6 bases). Trimming took 3 bases from V and 0 from J, leaving 15 bases between them. Per the germline V gene, CDR1 is SGHRS and CDR2 is YFSETQ. The CDR3 loop spans 16 amino acids. CDR3 sequence (DNA): TGCGCCAGCAGCTCTGATGCAGGGAGGTACCAAGAGACCCAGTACTTC. It yields the protein CASSSDAGRYQETQYF.

The rearrangement links TRBV28 to TRBJ2-4; D could derive from TRBD1 or TRBD2 (5 bases each). CDR1 MDHEN and CDR2 SYDVKM come from the germline V gene. Trimming shortened V by 6 bases and J by 0 bases, and 6 bases separated the two germline ends. This CDR3 has 13 residues. The CDR3 nucleotides are TGTGCCAGCAGGGGGGTAGCCAAAAACATTCAGTACTTC. As protein: CASRGVAKNIQYF.

This clone has more than one count but fewer than ten. This chain links TRBV9 with TRBJ1-5, with D unresolved. There are 15 residues in the CDR3. Per germline, CDR1 SGDLS and CDR2 YYNGEE. With 0 bases removed from V and 0 bases from J, the gap between germline ends came to 7 bases. DNA of the CDR3: TGTGCCAGCAGCGTAGAGGCAGATAGCAATCAGCCCCAGCATTTT. This gives the protein CASSVEADSNQPQHF.

This chain joins TRBV20-1 and TRBJ2-5; D is undetermined. The CDR3 covers 11 residues. Germline assignment: CDR1 DFQATT and CDR2 SNEGSKA (reference sequence). V was cut by 4 bases and J by 1 base, with 4 bases left in between. The chain's CDR3 is CSAIGQETQYF. CDR3 in DNA: TGCAGTGCTATCGGCCAAGAGACCCAGTACTTC.

The CDR3: CASSQGGLGYVKTNTGELFF. CDR3 DNA: TGTGCCAGCAGCCAAGGGGGGTTAGGCTACGTCAAAACGAACACCGGGGAGCTGTTTTTT. The chain joins TRBV4-2 to TRBJ2-2, with D possibly called TRBD1 or TRBD2 (5 bases each). Germline CDR1 is LGHNA and CDR2 is YNFKEQ. The CDR3 length is 20 residues. Between the trimmed V and J ends, which lost 1 base and 0 bases, there was a span of 21 bases.

To note about this clone: One junction end does not reproduce the germline sequence, and a read error may be involved. The chain combines TRBV6-1 with TRBJ2-1; D may be TRBD1 (6 bases). The CDR3 contains 12 residues. The germline V gene encodes CDR1 MNHNS and CDR2 SASEGT. The CDR3 loop reads CASSEPRGSGVF. CDR3 DNA: TGTGCCAGCAGTGAGCCCAGGGGCTCTGGGGTCTTC.

This chain links TRBV19 with TRBJ2-7, with D maybe TRBD1 (5 bases). Germline V gene data show CDR1 as LNHDA and CDR2 as SQIVND (reference sequence). The CDR3 contains 16 residues. The V end was cut by 9 bases, the J end by 2 bases, with 23 bases between. The CDR3, as DNA: TGTGCCAGGCGAGAAGGTAGGGGTTACCCCCCCTACGAGCAGTACTTC. This gives the protein CARREGRGYPPYEQYF. Full variable domain (outside the CDR3, taken from reference TRBV19 and TRBJ2-7): DGGITQSPKYLFRKEGQNVTLSCEQNLNHDAMYWYRQDPGQGLRLIYYSQIVNDFQKGDIAEGYSVSREKKESFPLTVTSAQKNPTAFYLCARREGRGYPPYEQYFGPGTRLTVT.

This clone was observed a few times. CDR3 sequence reads: CASTTTGTANEKLFF. CDR3 nucleotide sequence: TGTGCCAGTACTACGACAGGGACCGCTAATGAAAAACTGTTTTTT. The chain carries TRBV19 and TRBJ1-4, with 7 bases fitting TRBD1. Germline trimming cut 7 bases from V and 3 bases from J; bases unmatched to any gene: 8. The CDR3 totals 15 residues. Germline V gene data show CDR1 as LNHDA and CDR2 as SQIVND (reference sequence).

This clone showed up just a few times. The sample holds other DNA sequences that translate to the same CDR3. The V and J genes are TRBV19 and TRBJ2-6, with D tentatively TRBD1 (6 bases). The CDR3 is 17 residues long. V lost 4 bases, J lost 1 base, and 14 bases lay in between. The germline V gene encodes CDR1 LNHDA and CDR2 SQIVND (reference sequence). The CDR3 protein is CASSSPGVPSGANVLTF. The CDR3 DNA reads as TGTGCCAGTAGTAGTCCAGGGGTCCCTTCTGGGGCCAACGTCCTGACTTTC.

This clone was seen a few times. The chain has TRBV25-1 and TRBJ2-3, with 12 bases that match TRBD2. The CDR3 contains 17 residues. Unmatched junction bases numbered 9, after V lost 4 bases and J lost 4 bases. CDR1 is MGHDK, CDR2 SYGVNS, per germline. The DNA of the CDR3 is TGTGCCAGCAGTGCCTCCGCGACTAGCGGGAGTTCAGATACGCAGTATTTT. Encoded protein: CASSASATSGSSDTQYF.

This chain joins TRBV19 and TRBJ2-7, with TRBD1 identical over 9 bases. The V gene's germline CDR1 is LNHDA and CDR2 SQIVND (reference sequence). V shed 11 bases and J 1 base; nucleotides not matched to a gene: 6. This CDR3 is built from 13 residues. This CDR3 is CAGSGTGSYEQYF. In nucleotides, the CDR3 is TGTGCCGGTTCCGGGACAGGGTCCTACGAGCAGTACTTC.

The CDR3 nucleotides are TGCGCCAGCAGCTTGGAGCCCGCGGGGACAGTCTACAATGAGCAGTTCTTC. It yields the protein CASSLEPAGTVYNEQFF. This chain connects TRBV5-1 to TRBJ2-1; a possible D gene is TRBD1 (7 bases). CDR1 and CDR2 (germline): SGHRS, YFSETQ. The V and J ends lost 0 bases and 3 bases respectively, with 16 bases between them. The CDR3 runs to 17 residues. The full variable domain, with the rest looked up from reference TRBV5-1 and TRBJ2-1, is KAGVTQTPRYLIKTRGQQVTLSCSPISGHRSVSWYQQTPGQGLQFLFEYFSETQRNKGNFPGRFSGRQFSNSRSEMNVSTLELGDSALYLCASSLEPAGTVYNEQFFGPGTRLTVL.

The count of this clone is one. This chain uses TRBV5-1 with TRBJ1-2, with TRBD1 as a possible D gene (5 bases). From germline, CDR1 is SGHRS and CDR2 YFSETQ. Trimming removed 4 bases at V and 3 bases at J, with 10 bases between. The length of the CDR3 is 13 residues. CDR3 DNA: TGCGCCAGCAGCCAACAGGCGTACTATGGCTACACCTTC. Protein product: CASSQQAYYGYTF.

A few counts support this clone. Its ends do not fully match the called genes, so a read error is possible. This chain joins TRBV2 and TRBJ2-7; D gene ambiguous. The CDR3 consists of 11 residues. CDR1 SNHLY and CDR2 FYNNEI come from the germline V gene. The CDR3 DNA follows: TGTGCCAGCAGTTACTCCTCCGAGCAGTACTTC. This codes for CASSYSSEQYF. The full variable domain, its missing parts supplied by reference TRBV2 and TRBJ2-7, is EPEVTQTPSHQVTQMGQEVILRCVPISNHLYFYWYRQILGQKVEFLVSFYNNEISEKSEIFDDQFSVERPDGSNFTLKIRSTKLEDSAMYFCASSYSSEQYFGPGTRLTVT.

Only one count was recorded for this clone. The V and J genes are TRBV5-6 and TRBJ1-2; D is unresolved. The CDR3 totals 14 residues. V lost 5 bases to trimming and J lost 1 base, with 12 bases between them. Germline CDR1 and CDR2: SGHDT and YYEEEE. CDR3 protein: CASRYDGFNYGYTF. The CDR3, as DNA: TGTGCCAGCAGATATGACGGATTTAACTATGGCTACACCTTC.

The rearrangement joins TRBV2 to TRBJ1-4; no reliable D call. CDR1 and CDR2 from the germline V gene are SNHLY and FYNNEI. The CDR3 length is 13 residues. Between the trimmed V and J ends, which lost 1 base and 4 bases, there was a span of 4 bases. This chain's CDR3 is CASSEVHNEKLFF. Here the CDR3 DNA reads TGTGCCAGCAGTGAAGTTCATAATGAAAAACTGTTTTTT.

This sequence joins TRBV30 and TRBJ2-4; D unresolved. This CDR3 is 12 amino acids long. V shed 0 bases and J shed 8 bases, with 8 bases lying between them. Germline V gene lookup returns CDR1 GTSNPN and CDR2 SVGIG (reference sequence). The CDR3 sequence is CAWSVDPHIQYF. CDR3 bases: TGTGCCTGGAGTGTTGATCCACACATTCAGTACTTC.

About this clone: The same CDR3 also results from other DNA sequences found in this sample. The rearrangement links TRBV6-1 to TRBJ2-2; D may be TRBD1 (5 bases). The germline gives CDR1 MNHNS, CDR2 SASEGT. The V end lost 4 bases, the J end lost 0 bases, and 6 bases lay between the germline ends. The CDR3 has 14 amino acids. This chain's CDR3 is CASSGQPNTGELFF. Here the CDR3 DNA reads TGTGCCAGCAGTGGACAGCCGAACACCGGGGAGCTGTTTTTT.

V usage is TRBV7-3 and J usage is TRBJ2-1; TRBD1 matches at 8 bases. Germline V gene lookup returns CDR1 SGHTA and CDR2 FQGTGA. The CDR3 is 14 amino acids. Trimming cost V 5 bases and J 8 bases; bases outside gene matches: 8. Written as DNA, the CDR3 is TGTGCCAGCAGCCTTCATCAGGGGGCGTATGAGCAGTTCTTC. This gives the protein CASSLHQGAYEQFF.

This rearrangement joins TRBV23-1 to TRBJ2-3; 11 bases are a match to TRBD2. TRBV23-1 is classed as an ORF, of uncertain function. V shed 7 bases, J shed 9 bases, and the junction held 24 bases outside the gene matches. The CDR3 consists of 19 residues. The DNA of the CDR3 is TGCGCCAGCACTTCAAAGCGGTTAGCGGGAGGGCAAAAGTCGGGAACGCAGTATTTT. It encodes CASTSKRLAGGQKSGTQYF.

This chain connects TRBV5-1 to TRBJ2-5; D remains ambiguous. The germline V gene encodes CDR1 SGHRS and CDR2 YFSETQ. The CDR3 loop spans 14 amino acids. The V end lost 4 bases, the J end lost 3 bases, and 13 bases lay between the germline ends. The CDR3: CASSLISKKETQYF. DNA of the CDR3: TGCGCCAGCAGCCTGATTTCTAAGAAAGAGACCCAGTACTTC.

The chain combines TRBV28 with TRBJ1-2; a possible D gene is TRBD1 (6 bases). The CDR3 runs 14 residues. V lost 3 bases, J lost 4 bases, and 12 bases lay in between. Germline V gene data show CDR1 as MDHEN and CDR2 as SYDVKM. CDR3 sequence reads: CASSLGGASYGYTF. CDR3 nucleotide sequence: TGTGCCAGCAGTTTGGGGGGGGCTAGCTATGGCTACACCTTC.

Here the CDR3 reads CASSLAIRILAGAYEQYF. The CDR3 DNA sequence: TGTGCCAGCAGCTTAGCGATACGTATCCTAGCGGGAGCCTACGAGCAGTACTTC. This chain links TRBV7-8 with TRBJ2-7, with 10 bases matching TRBD2. With V trimmed by 0 bases and J by 2 bases, 10 bases remained unmatched. This CDR3 region has 18 residues. CDR1 and CDR2 (germline): SGHVS, FQNEAQ.

The V and J genes are TRBV25-1 and TRBJ2-5, with 7 bases identical to TRBD2. Trimming at V came to 4 bases and at J to 2 bases, leaving 7 bases not matched to a gene. CDR1 is MGHDK and CDR2 is SYGVNS in the germline V gene. The CDR3 sequence is 15 residues long. This CDR3 is CASSVPGLPQETQYF. The CDR3 region has the DNA TGTGCCAGCAGTGTACCGGGACTACCGCAAGAGACCCAGTACTTC.

The genes are TRBV11-2 and TRBJ1-5; D gene unclear. CDR1 is SGHAT and CDR2 is FQNNGV in the germline V gene. The CDR3 runs to 13 residues. With 1 base removed from V and 4 bases from J, the gap between germline ends came to 5 bases. CDR3 sequence: CASSLVLNQPQHF. In nucleotides, the CDR3 is TGTGCCAGCAGCTTAGTTCTAAATCAGCCCCAGCATTTT.